This note documents a single T cell receptor (beta chain) sequence. This clonotype was observed a handful of times. Its antigen target is currently unknown. No much larger clonotype is one base removed from it; base qualities were not supplied. At the junction V is shortened by 0 bases and J by 0 bases, with 6 bases in between. The CDR1 and CDR2 encoded by the germline V gene are LGHNA and YSLEER. There are 15 amino acids in the CDR3, from cysteine to phenylalanine inclusive. The read is trimmed to its CDR3 DNA, 45 bases read in frame from base 1. The entry originates in a study of blood T cells in healthy people across ages (dated by TCRdb to between 2014 and 2017). Regarding the study in general: In model experiments, template switching captured about one uniquely barcoded TCR beta cDNA molecule for every two T cells. Donors were grouped into four age groups: young (average approximately 15 years), middle-aged (less than 40), aged (about 60) and long-lived (around 80). Donors of different ages were randomly distributed across sequencing lanes to avoid experimental bias. Using the same blood draw, the study looked at two additional independent replicas of 1 million unique cDNA reads for two donors, one aged 18 to 30 and the other aged 80 or older. To track age-related changes in TCR beta repertoire diversity, the study relied on deep sequencing normalized with unique cDNA molecular identifiers.

The donors were roughly 40 Caucasian individuals from Russia, aged roughly 6 to 90 years, who were systemically healthy. Ten milliliters of peripheral blood were collected from each donor into EDTA-treated Vacutainer tubes. Ficoll-Paque density-gradient centrifugation was used to isolate PBMCs, with at least 7 million per sample. Total RNA, at least 6 micrograms per sample, was extracted from PBMCs with Trizol reagent. For every donor, an aliquot of PBMCs went through flow cytometry to measure the percentages of naive CD45RAhigh/CD27high T cells. The research as a whole found: The percentage of naive T cells measured by flow cytometry correlated strongly with observed TCR beta diversity. Bulk unsorted PBMC profiling prevented conclusive comparison of naive and antigen-experienced compartments. Compared with the aged group, more naive CD4+ T cells, fewer expanded clones and increased TCR diversity were shown by the long-lived group, suggesting age selection. As age increased, observed TCR beta diversity per million T cells dropped in a roughly linear way, and a significant reduction was already evident by age about 40. Estimates of total diversity based on one million sequenced T cells were regarded as lower bounds and as underestimates. Donor CMV infection status was unknown, potentially confounding age-related changes in expanded clonotypes.

The library relied on 5' RACE. This sample was sequenced with an Illumina HiSeq 2500. A second PCR of roughly 7 to 11 cycles was performed with a sample-barcoded 5' primer and a J-beta primer mix. A template-switch 5' adaptor carrying 12 random nucleotides introduced a unique molecular identifier onto each TCR beta cDNA molecule. Each sample yielded at least 2.5 million CDR3-containing paired-end reads. First-strand cDNA was synthesized from all RNA with the Mint cDNA synthesis kit, primed by a TRBC-specific oligonucleotide. After uracil-DNA glycosylase treatment, a first 18-cycle PCR used universal primers M1SS and BC2_uni_R on all cDNA. As for the original processing: Normalization of each sample was performed by random selection of 1 million high-quality reads, each carrying a distinct molecular identifier. Instead of being binned into consensus sequences, reads with shared molecular identifiers were discarded. MiTCR, run with a Q25 quality threshold and the strictest error-elimination algorithm, handled CDR3 identification, clonotype clustering and error correction. A nonparametric unseen species model with Euler transformation was used to estimate a lower bound on total TCR beta diversity. TCRdb handled the public reads itself, with Q25 trimming in fastp and clone calling in MiXCR, and kept productive beta chains. A single entry per CDR3 protein holds the most common genes and DNA from its merged rows. TCRdb, rather than the study authors, made the V and J calls. The sample includes about 680,000 distinct CDR3 sequences, with over 45% observed a single time. Under 35% of the sample comes from the top ten.

Source material: blood. The sequence was collected from a woman in her sixties in good health. The V gene is TRBV4-3 and the J gene is TRBJ2-1; the D gene assignment is ambiguous. DNA sequence: TGCGCCAGCAGCCAAGACATGAGCTCCTACAATGAGCAGTTCTTC. Translated, it reads CASSQDMSSYNEQFF.